This T cell receptor (beta chain) was recovered during a study of T cell changes during pregnancy in multiple sclerosis. Notes on this clone: The identical CDR3 is also encoded by other nucleotide sequences in the sample.

The protocol was immunoSEQ multiplex PCR, while the TCRdb copy is restricted to in-frame clones and leaves out a portion. The sample records nearly 40,000 clones, about 92% being singletons. This CDR3 comprises 15 residues. The germline V gene has CDR1 SGHRS and CDR2 YFSETQ. Trimming removed 4 bases from V and 2 bases from J; junction bases left unmatched: 2. This TCR was recovered from a female donor with multiple sclerosis, enrolled in a pregnancy study. The specimen comprised CD4+ T cells from peripheral blood mononuclear cells, sampled in the third trimester of pregnancy. The chain recombines TRBV5-1 with TRBJ2-3; TRBD1 aligns across 12 bases. CDR3 nucleotides: TGCGCCAGCAGCCCGGGACAGGGGGCCACAGATACGCAGTATTTT. Amino acids: CASSPGQGATDTQYF.